This T cell receptor (beta chain) was observed in a study of blood T cells in healthy people across ages. Deletions cut 4 bases from V and 4 bases from J, with 14 bases between. Germline V gives CDR1 SGHRS, CDR2 YFSETQ. CDR3 length: 15 residues. It was with a sample-barcoded 5' primer and a J-beta primer mix that a second PCR of roughly 7 to 12 cycles was run. TCRdb passed the 5' RACE reads through MiXCR, listing each CDR3 protein once. The data hold 650,000 to 950,000 distinct CDR3 sequences, with approximately 48% observed a single time. Specimen: blood. The rearrangement joins TRBV5-1 to TRBJ2-2, with D possibly matching TRBD1 (5 bases). This receptor was identified in a man aged 55 to 70 in good health. The CDR3 DNA reads as TGCGCCAGCAGCGTATCGACAGAACGCACCGGGGAGCTGTTTTTT. It translates to CASSVSTERTGELFF.